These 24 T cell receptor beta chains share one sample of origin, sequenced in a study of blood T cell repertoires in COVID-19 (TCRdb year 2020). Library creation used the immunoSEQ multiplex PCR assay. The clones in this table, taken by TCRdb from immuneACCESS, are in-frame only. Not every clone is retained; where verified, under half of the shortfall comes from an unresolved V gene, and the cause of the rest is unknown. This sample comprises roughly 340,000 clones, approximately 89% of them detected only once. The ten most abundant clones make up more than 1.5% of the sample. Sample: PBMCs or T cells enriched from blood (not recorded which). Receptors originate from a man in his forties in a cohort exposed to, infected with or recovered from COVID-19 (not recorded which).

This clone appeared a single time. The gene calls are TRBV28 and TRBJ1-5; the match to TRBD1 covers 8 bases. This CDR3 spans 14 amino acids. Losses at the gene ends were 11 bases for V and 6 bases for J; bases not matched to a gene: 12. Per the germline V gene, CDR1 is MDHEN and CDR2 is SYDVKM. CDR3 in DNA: TGTGCCGCTCAGGCAGGGGGCGAGGGTCAGCCCCAGCATTTT. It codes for CAAQAGGEGQPQHF. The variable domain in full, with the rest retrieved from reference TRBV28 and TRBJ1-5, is DVKVTQSSRYLVKRTGEKVFLECVQDMDHENMFWYRQDPGLGLRLIYFSYDVKMKEKGDIPEGYSVSREKKERFSLILESASTNQTSMYLCAAQAGGEGQPQHFGDGTRLSIL.

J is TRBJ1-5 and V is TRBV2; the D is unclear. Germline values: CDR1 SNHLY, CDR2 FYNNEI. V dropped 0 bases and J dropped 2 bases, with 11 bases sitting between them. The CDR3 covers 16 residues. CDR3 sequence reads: CASSEAGLMGNQPQHF. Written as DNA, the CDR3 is TGTGCCAGCAGTGAAGCCGGACTGATGGGCAATCAGCCCCAGCATTTT. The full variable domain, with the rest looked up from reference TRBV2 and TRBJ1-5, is EPEVTQTPSHQVTQMGQEVILRCVPISNHLYFYWYRQILGQKVEFLVSFYNNEISEKSEIFDDQFSVERPDGSNFTLKIRSTKLEDSAMYFCASSEAGLMGNQPQHFGDGTRLSIL.

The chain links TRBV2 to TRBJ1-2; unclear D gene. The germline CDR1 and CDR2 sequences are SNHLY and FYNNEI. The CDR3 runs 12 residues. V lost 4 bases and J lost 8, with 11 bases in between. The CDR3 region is CASSVSVNGYTF. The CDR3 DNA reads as TGTGCCAGCAGTGTATCAGTAAACGGCTACACCTTC.

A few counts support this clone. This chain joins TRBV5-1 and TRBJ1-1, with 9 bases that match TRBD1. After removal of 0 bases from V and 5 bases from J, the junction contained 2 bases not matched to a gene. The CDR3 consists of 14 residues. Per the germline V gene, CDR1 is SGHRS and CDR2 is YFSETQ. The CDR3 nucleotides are TGCGCCAGCAGCTTGGCTGGGACAGGGACTGAAGCTTTCTTT. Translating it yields CASSLAGTGTEAFF.

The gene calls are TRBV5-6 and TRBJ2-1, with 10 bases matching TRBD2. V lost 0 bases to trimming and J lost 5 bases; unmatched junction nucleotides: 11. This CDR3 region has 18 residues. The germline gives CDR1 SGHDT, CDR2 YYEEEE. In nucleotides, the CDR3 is TGTGCCAGCAGCTTGGTTGTCCTACTAGCGGGATTGGACAATGAGCAGTTCTTC. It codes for CASSLVVLLAGLDNEQFF. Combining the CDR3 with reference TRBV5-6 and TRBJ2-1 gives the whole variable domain DAGVTQSPTHLIKTRGQQVTLRCSPKSGHDTVSWYQQALGQGPQFIFQYYEEEERQRGNFPDRFSGHQFPNYSSELNVNALLLGDSALYLCASSLVVLLAGLDNEQFFGPGTRLTVL.

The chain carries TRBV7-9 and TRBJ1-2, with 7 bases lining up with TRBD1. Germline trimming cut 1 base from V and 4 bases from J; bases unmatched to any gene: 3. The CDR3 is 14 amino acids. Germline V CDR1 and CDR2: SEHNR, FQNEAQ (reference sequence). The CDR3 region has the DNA TGTGCCAGCAGCTTAGTGAGGACAGGCTATGGCTACACCTTC. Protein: CASSLVRTGYGYTF. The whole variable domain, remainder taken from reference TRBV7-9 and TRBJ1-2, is DTGVSQNPRHKITKRGQNVTFRCDPISEHNRLYWYRQTLGQGPEFLTYFQNEAQLEKSRLLSDRFSAERPKGSFSTLEIQRTEQGDSAMYLCASSLVRTGYGYTFGSGTRLTVV.

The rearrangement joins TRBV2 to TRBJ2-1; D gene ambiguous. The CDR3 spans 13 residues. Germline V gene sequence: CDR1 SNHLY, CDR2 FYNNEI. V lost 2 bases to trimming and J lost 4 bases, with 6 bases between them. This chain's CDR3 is CASSEIQYNEQFF. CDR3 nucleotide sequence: TGTGCCAGCAGTGAAATCCAATACAATGAGCAGTTCTTC.

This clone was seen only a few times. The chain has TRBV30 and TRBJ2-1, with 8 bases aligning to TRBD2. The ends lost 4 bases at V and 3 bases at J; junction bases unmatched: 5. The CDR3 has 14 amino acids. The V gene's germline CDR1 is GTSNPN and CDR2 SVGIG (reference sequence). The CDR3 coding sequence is TGTGCCTGGAAGGTAAGCGGGAGCTACAATGAGCAGTTCTTC. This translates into CAWKVSGSYNEQFF. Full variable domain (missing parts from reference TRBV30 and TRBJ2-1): SQTIHQWPATLVQPVGSPLSLECTVEGTSNPNLYWYRQAAGRGLQLLFYSVGIGQISSEVPQNLSASRPQDRQFILSSKKLLLSDSGFYLCAWKVSGSYNEQFFGPGTRLTVL.

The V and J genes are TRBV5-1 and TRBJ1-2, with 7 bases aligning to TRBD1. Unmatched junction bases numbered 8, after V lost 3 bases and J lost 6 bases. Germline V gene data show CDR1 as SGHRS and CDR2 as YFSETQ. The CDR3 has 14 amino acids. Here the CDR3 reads CASSSGDSRDGYTF. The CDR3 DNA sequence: TGCGCCAGCAGCTCGGGGGACAGCCGGGATGGCTACACCTTC.

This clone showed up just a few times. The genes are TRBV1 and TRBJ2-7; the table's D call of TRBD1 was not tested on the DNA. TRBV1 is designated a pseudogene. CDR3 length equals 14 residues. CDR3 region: CTSSQGDRGCEQYF. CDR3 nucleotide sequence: TGCACCAGCAGCCAGGGGGACAGGGGGTGCGAGCAGTACTTC.

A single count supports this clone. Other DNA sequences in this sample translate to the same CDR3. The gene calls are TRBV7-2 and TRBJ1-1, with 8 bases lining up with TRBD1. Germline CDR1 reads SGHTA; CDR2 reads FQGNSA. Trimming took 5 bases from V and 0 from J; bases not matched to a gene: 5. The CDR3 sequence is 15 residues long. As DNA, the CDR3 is TGTGCCAGCAGCCCGCGGACAGGGTTGAACACTGAAGCTTTCTTT. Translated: CASSPRTGLNTEAFF.

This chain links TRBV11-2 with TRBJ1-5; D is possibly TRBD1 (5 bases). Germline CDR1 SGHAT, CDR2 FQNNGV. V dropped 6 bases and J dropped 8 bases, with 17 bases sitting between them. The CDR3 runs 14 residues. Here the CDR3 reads CASSRSRGGEPQHF. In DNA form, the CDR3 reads TGTGCCAGCAGTAGGTCAAGGGGAGGTGAGCCCCAGCATTTT. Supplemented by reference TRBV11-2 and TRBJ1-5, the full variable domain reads EAGVAQSPRYKIIEKRQSVAFWCNPISGHATLYWYQQILGQGPKLLIQFQNNGVVDDSQLPKDRFSAERLKGVDSTLKIQPAKLEDSAVYLCASSRSRGGEPQHFGDGTRLSIL.

The CDR3 DNA is TGTGCCAGCTCCCCAGCCCGGGCGAACACCGGGGAGCTGTTTTTT. It is translated as CASSPARANTGELFF. This chain joins TRBV18 and TRBJ2-2, with no clear D. This CDR3 is 15 amino acids long. V dropped 6 bases and J dropped 0 bases, with 11 bases sitting between them. Germline V gives CDR1 KGHSH, CDR2 LQKENI. Filled out from reference TRBV18 and TRBJ2-2, the complete variable domain reads NAGVMQNPRHLVRRRGQEARLRCSPMKGHSHVYWYRQLPEEGLKFMVYLQKENIIDESGMPKERFSAEFPKEGPSILRIQQVVRGDSAAYFCASSPARANTGELFFGEGSRLTVL.

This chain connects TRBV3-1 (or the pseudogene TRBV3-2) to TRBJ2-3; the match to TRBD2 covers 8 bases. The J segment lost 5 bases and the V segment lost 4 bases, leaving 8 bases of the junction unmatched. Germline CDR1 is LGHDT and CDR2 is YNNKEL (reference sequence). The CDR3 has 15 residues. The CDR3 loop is CASSLRTSFQDTQYF. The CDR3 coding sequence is TGTGCCAGCAGCCTCAGGACTAGCTTCCAAGATACGCAGTATTTT.

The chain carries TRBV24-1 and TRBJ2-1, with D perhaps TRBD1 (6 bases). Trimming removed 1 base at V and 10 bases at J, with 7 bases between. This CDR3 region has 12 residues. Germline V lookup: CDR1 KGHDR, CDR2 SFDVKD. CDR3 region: CATSDFRGEQFF. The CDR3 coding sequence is TGTGCCACCAGTGATTTTAGGGGGGAGCAGTTCTTC.

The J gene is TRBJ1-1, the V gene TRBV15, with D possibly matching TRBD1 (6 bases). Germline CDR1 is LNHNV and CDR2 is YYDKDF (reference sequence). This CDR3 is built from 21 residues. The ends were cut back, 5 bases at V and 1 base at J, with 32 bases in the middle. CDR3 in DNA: TGTGCCACCAGCCCCTCTCGGGGCCTCAAGTGGGTAGGGGGAAAGAACACTGAAGCTTTCTTT. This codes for CATSPSRGLKWVGGKNTEAFF.

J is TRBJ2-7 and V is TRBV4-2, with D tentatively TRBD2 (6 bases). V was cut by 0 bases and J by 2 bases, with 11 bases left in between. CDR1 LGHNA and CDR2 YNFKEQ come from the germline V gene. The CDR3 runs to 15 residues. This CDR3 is CASSQDRGSAYEQYF. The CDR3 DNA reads TGTGCCAGCAGCCAAGATCGGGGGTCCGCCTACGAGCAGTACTTC.

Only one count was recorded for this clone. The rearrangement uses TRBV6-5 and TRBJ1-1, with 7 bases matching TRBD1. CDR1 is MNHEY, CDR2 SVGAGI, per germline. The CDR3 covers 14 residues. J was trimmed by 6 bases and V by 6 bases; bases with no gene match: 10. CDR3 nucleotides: TGTGCCAGCAGCCTGACAGGGAAACGGGCTGAAGCTTTCTTT. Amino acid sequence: CASSLTGKRAEAFF.

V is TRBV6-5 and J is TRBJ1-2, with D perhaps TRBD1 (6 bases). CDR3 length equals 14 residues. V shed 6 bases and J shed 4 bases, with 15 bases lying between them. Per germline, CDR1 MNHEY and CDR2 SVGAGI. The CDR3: CASRSRTESYGYTF. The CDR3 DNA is TGTGCCAGCAGATCTCGGACAGAGTCCTATGGCTACACCTTC.

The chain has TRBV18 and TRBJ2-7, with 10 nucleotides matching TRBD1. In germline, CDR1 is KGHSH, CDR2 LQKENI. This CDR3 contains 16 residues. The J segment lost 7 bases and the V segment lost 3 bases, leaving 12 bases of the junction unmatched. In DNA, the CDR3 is TGTGCCAGCTCACCGCCCGGGACAGGGGCCCTTTTAGAGCAGTACTTC. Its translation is CASSPPGTGALLEQYF.

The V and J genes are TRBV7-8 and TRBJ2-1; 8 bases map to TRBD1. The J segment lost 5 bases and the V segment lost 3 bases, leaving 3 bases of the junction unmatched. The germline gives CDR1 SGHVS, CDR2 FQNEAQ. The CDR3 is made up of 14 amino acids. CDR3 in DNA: TGTGCCAGCAGCTTCCGGACAGGGAACAATGAGCAGTTCTTC. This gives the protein CASSFRTGNNEQFF.

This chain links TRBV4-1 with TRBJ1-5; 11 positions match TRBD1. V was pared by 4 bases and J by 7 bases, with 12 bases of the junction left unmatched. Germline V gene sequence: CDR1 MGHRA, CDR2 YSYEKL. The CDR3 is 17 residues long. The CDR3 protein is CASSLTGTGGAGQPQHF. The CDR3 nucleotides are TGCGCCAGCAGCCTAACAGGGACAGGGGGAGCAGGGCAGCCCCAGCATTTT.

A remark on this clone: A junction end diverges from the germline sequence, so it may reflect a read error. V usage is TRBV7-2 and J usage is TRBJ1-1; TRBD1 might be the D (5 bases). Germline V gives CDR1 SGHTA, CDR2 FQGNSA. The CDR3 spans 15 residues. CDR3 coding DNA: TGTGCCAGCACCTTATTGGGTACAGGTCCCACTGAAGCTTTCTTT. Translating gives CASTLLGTGPTEAFF.

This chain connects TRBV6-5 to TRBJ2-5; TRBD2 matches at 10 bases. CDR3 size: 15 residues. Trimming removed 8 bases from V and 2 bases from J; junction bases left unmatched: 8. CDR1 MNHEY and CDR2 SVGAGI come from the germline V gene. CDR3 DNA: TGTGCCAGCCAAGCCACAGCGGGAGGGCAAGAGACCCAGTACTTC. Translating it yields CASQATAGGQETQYF.